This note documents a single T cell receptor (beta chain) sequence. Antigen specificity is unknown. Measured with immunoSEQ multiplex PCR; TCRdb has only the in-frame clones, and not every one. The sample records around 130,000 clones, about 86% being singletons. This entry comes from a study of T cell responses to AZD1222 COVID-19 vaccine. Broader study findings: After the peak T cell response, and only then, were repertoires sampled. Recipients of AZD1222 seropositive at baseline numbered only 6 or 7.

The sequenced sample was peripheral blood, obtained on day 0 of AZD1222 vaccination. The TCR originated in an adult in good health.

The chain's CDR3 is CASSVGGGVPTDTQYF. CDR3 coding DNA: TGTGCCAGCAGCGTTGGCGGGGGCGTCCCCACAGATACGCAGTATTTT. The chain uses TRBV9 and TRBJ2-3; D possibly corresponds to TRBD2 (7 bases). The CDR3 is made up of 16 amino acids. Between the trimmed V and J ends, which lost 2 bases and 2 bases, there was a span of 15 bases. Germline CDR1 is SGDLS and CDR2 is YYNGEE.